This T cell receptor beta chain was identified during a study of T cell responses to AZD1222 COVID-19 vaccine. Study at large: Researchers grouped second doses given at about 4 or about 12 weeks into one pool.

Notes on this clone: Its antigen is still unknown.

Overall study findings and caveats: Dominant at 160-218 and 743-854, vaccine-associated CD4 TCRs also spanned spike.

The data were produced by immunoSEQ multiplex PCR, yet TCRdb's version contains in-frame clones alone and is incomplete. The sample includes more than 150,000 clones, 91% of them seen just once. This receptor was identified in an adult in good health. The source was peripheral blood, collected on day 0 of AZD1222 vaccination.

DNA for the CDR3: TGTGCCAGCAGTTACTCCACCGGGACTAGCGGGAGAGAGCAGTTCTTC. Amino acids: CASSYSTGTSGREQFF. The rearrangement joins TRBV6-5 to TRBJ2-1; 14 bases align to TRBD2. The CDR3 is 16 amino acids. Losses at the gene ends were 0 bases for V and 10 bases for J; bases not matched to a gene: 5. Germline CDR1 is MNHEY and CDR2 is SVGAGI.